Below are 11 T cell receptor beta chains sequenced from a single sample in a study of Graves' ophthalmopathy and Graves' hyperthyroidism. RNA transcripts were the source from which TCR beta CDR3 regions were amplified. Second-round multiplex PCR came after a first-round RT-PCR that employed HTBI primers. TCRdb called the multiplex PCR reads again in MiXCR, with one record for every CDR3 protein. The table shows about 1.1 million distinct CDR3 sequences, with about 40% occurring only once. The sequenced sample consisted of peripheral blood or thyroid tissue (not recorded which). The receptors originated from an adult man with Graves' hyperthyroidism.

This clonotype was counted ten times or more. J is TRBJ1-3 and V is TRBV10-3; D remains ambiguous. Germline V gene data show CDR1 as ENHRY and CDR2 as SYGVKD. The CDR3 spans 14 residues. Trimming cost V 1 base and J 3 bases, with 7 bases left between them. CDR3 nucleotide sequence: TGTGCCATCAGTGAGTTTGTCAGTGGAAACACCATATATTTT. Translating it yields CAISEFVSGNTIYF.

The CDR3 here is CASTGGEGYTF. In nucleotides, the CDR3 is TGTGCCAGCACCGGCGGTGAGGGCTACACCTTC. This chain joins TRBV6-1 and TRBJ1-2; D unresolved. This CDR3 contains 11 residues. Germline V lookup: CDR1 MNHNS, CDR2 SASEGT. V was clipped by 7 bases and J by 8 bases, with 11 bases between them.

Turning to this clonotype: This may stem from a read error, because a much larger clone lies one nucleotide away. V gene TRBV19 combines with J gene TRBJ1-1; unclear D gene. Per the germline V gene, CDR1 is LNHDA and CDR2 is SQIVND (reference sequence). CDR3 length: 15 residues. DNA for the CDR3: TGTGCCGGTAGTCCCCAGGCTGTTCGAGACTCTGAAGCTTTCTTT. Its translation: CAGSPQAVRDSEAFF.

V gene TRBV11-2 combines with J gene TRBJ2-2, with TRBD2 identical over 9 bases. CDR1 is SGHAT and CDR2 is FQNNGV in the germline V gene. The CDR3 runs to 19 residues. Losses at the gene ends were 5 bases for V and 1 base for J; bases not matched to a gene: 14. In DNA form, the CDR3 reads TGTGCCAGCAGCCCACCCTTAGCGGGAGAAAGTAAGAACACCGGGGAGCTGTTTTTT. This gives the protein CASSPPLAGESKNTGELFF.

This clonotype has ten or more counts. The V and J genes are TRBV4-1 and TRBJ1-2, with unresolved D. CDR1 is MGHRA and CDR2 is YSYEKL in the germline V gene. CDR3 length equals 16 residues. V was trimmed by 0 bases and J by 5 bases, leaving 16 bases between them. The CDR3 loop is CASSQDIDTIGYGYTF. In DNA form, the CDR3 reads TGCGCCAGCAGCCAAGATATAGACACCATAGGGTATGGCTACACCTTC.

This clonotype was observed at least ten times. The gene calls are TRBV7-9 and TRBJ1-1; D gene uncertain. The length of the CDR3 is 13 residues. Trimming cost V 1 base and J 12 bases, with 15 bases left between them. Looked up from germline, CDR1 is SEHNR and CDR2 is FQNEAQ (reference sequence). The CDR3 region is CASSLGLATRTFF. Here the CDR3 DNA reads TGTGCCAGCAGCTTAGGTTTGGCAACTAGGACTTTCTTT.

This clonotype was counted many times. A read error may account for a junction end that differs from germline. V and J are TRBV29-1 and TRBJ2-5; 9 nucleotides align to TRBD1. This CDR3 has 16 amino acids. The germline CDR1 and CDR2 sequences are SQVTM and ANQGSEA. The DNA of the CDR3 is TGCAGCGTTGAAAACCCCCGGGACAGGGCCCAAGTGACCCAGTACTTC. Translating gives CSVENPRDRAQVTQYF.

V and J are TRBV5-1 and TRBJ2-2; 7 bases align to TRBD2. The V gene end was trimmed by 4 bases and the J gene end by 1 base; junction bases not matched to a gene: 7. CDR1 SGHRS and CDR2 YFSETQ come from the germline V gene. The CDR3 consists of 16 residues. DNA of the CDR3: TGCGCCAGCAGCCGAGTGGGCGGGAGGAACACCGGGGAGCTGTTTTTT. Translation: CASSRVGGRNTGELFF.

V usage is TRBV29-1 and J usage is TRBJ2-7; 16 bases agree with TRBD2. In germline, CDR1 is SQVTM, CDR2 ANQGSEA. J gave up 7 bases and V 4 bases, and 7 bases lay outside the gene matches. CDR3 length: 15 amino acids. CDR3 amino acids: CSVAGLAGGPGEQYF. CDR3 DNA sequence: TGCAGCGTTGCGGGACTAGCGGGAGGGCCTGGTGAGCAGTACTTC.

This chain uses TRBV24-1 with TRBJ1-6, with 8 bases matching TRBD1. Looked up from germline, CDR1 is KGHDR and CDR2 is SFDVKD. The CDR3 loop spans 14 amino acids. V was clipped by 7 bases and J by 8 bases; unmatched bases: 6. The CDR3 nucleotides are TGTGCCACCAGGGAGACAGGGGCAGATTCACCCCTCCACTTT. This encodes CATRETGADSPLHF.

The chain joins TRBV2 to TRBJ2-2; 9 bases line up with TRBD2. The length of the CDR3 is 14 residues. With 8 bases clipped from V and 7 bases from J, the junction kept 8 bases outside the gene matches. CDR1 and CDR2 from the germline V gene are SNHLY and FYNNEI. The DNA for the CDR3 is TGTGCCAGCTCCGCTAGCGGGAATAGCGGGGAGCTGTTTTTT. It specifies CASSASGNSGELFF. Using reference TRBV2 and TRBJ2-2 for the parts outside the CDR3, the full variable domain is EPEVTQTPSHQVTQMGQEVILRCVPISNHLYFYWYRQILGQKVEFLVSFYNNEISEKSEIFDDQFSVERPDGSNFTLKIRSTKLEDSAMYFCASSASGNSGELFFGEGSRLTVL.